The rows below give T cell receptor beta chains drawn from one sample of a study of early T cells in non-severe SARS-CoV-2 infection. From the 5' RACE reads, TCRdb called clonotypes with MiXCR, one entry per CDR3 protein. The sample contains tens of thousands of distinct CDR3 sequences, 4.5% of which appear only once. The sample consisted of whole blood. The receptors stem from an adult who was a healthcare worker with PCR-confirmed SARS-CoV-2 infection or an uninfected control (not recorded which). Each CDR3 is given with its conserved first and last residue. The order of the fields is J gene, V gene, D gene, clone size, CDR3 protein, CDR3 DNA. D genes are given only for firm matches. Clone size appears in some rows only: once, few, many, or a class for an expanded clone.

J: TRBJ1-2
V: TRBV7-8
D: .
size: many
CDR3: CASSLAGIAYGYTF
DNA: TGTGCCAGCAGCTTAGCAGGGATTGCCTATGGCTACACCTTC

J: TRBJ2-1
V: TRBV20-1
D: TRBD2
size: .
CDR3: CGAKTSGRAGVSLDEQFF
DNA: TGCGGTGCTAAGACTAGCGGGAGGGCCGGTGTATCTTTAGATGAGCAGTTCTTC

J: TRBJ2-7
V: TRBV7-6
D: .
size: many
CDR3: CASSLPDKAYEQYF
DNA: TGTGCCAGCAGCTTACCGGATAAGGCGTACGAGCAGTACTTC

J: TRBJ1-4
V: TRBV6-2/TRBV6-3
D: .
size: many
CDR3: CASSRDPVGEKLFF
DNA: TGTGCCAGCAGCCGGGACCCGGTGGGCGAAAAACTGTTTTTT

J: TRBJ1-6
V: TRBV20-1
D: TRBD1
size: many
CDR3: CSASGDSRPSPNSPLHF
DNA: TGCAGTGCTAGCGGGGACAGCCGTCCGTCACCTAATTCACCCCTCCACTTT

J: TRBJ2-3
V: TRBV6-2/TRBV6-3
D: .
size: many
CDR3: CASSYKGDPTDTQYF
DNA: TGTGCCAGCAGTTACAAAGGGGACCCCACAGATACGCAGTATTTT

J: TRBJ2-7
V: TRBV23-1
D: TRBD2
size: .
CDR3: CASSQSGRRSYEQYF
DNA: TGCGCCAGCAGTCAAAGCGGGAGAAGGTCCTACGAGCAGTACTTC

J: TRBJ2-7
V: TRBV4-3
D: .
size: medium-sized
CDR3: CASSQDLGRAFPEQYF
DNA: TGCGCCAGCAGCCAAGATCTAGGCAGGGCATTTCCCGAGCAGTACTTC

J: TRBJ2-1
V: TRBV18
D: TRBD2
size: many
CDR3: CASSPRTSGSGEQFF
DNA: TGTGCCAGCTCCCCGCGGACTAGCGGGAGTGGGGAGCAGTTCTTC

J: TRBJ2-5
V: TRBV5-4
D: TRBD2
size: many
CDR3: CASSRGLAEETQYF
DNA: TGTGCCAGCAGCCGGGGACTAGCAGAAGAGACCCAGTACTTC

J: TRBJ2-3
V: TRBV10-3
D: .
size: many
CDR3: CATTPTSTDTQYF
DNA: TGTGCCACCACCCCGACAAGCACAGATACGCAGTATTTT

J: TRBJ2-7
V: TRBV14
D: .
size: many
CDR3: CASSRPGRTLYEQYF
DNA: TGTGCCAGCAGCCGGCCGGGACGGACCCTCTACGAGCAGTACTTC

J: TRBJ2-1
V: TRBV29-1
D: .
size: many
CDR3: CSVDTGFSNEQFF
DNA: TGCAGCGTTGATACGGGGTTTTCCAATGAGCAGTTCTTC

J: TRBJ2-2
V: TRBV7-8
D: .
size: many
CDR3: CASSLIRGTLGAGELFF
DNA: TGTGCCAGCAGCTTGATCCGAGGGACCCTGGGCGCCGGGGAGCTGTTTTTT

J: TRBJ2-1
V: TRBV5-4
D: TRBD1
size: many
CDR3: CASSQGQAEYNEQFF
DNA: TGTGCCAGCAGCCAGGGACAGGCTGAATACAATGAGCAGTTCTTC

J: TRBJ2-1
V: TRBV20-1
D: .
size: few
CDR3: CSAGSGEQFF
DNA: TGCAGTGCTGGTTCGGGTGAGCAGTTCTTC

J: TRBJ1-2
V: TRBV2
D: TRBD1
size: many
CDR3: CASRATGESYGYTF
DNA: TGTGCCAGCAGAGCTACAGGGGAGAGTTATGGCTACACCTTC

J: TRBJ2-1
V: TRBV11-3
D: .
size: few
CDR3: CASSLASSSYNEQFF
DNA: TGTGCCAGCAGCTTGGCTAGCAGCTCCTACAATGAGCAGTTCTTC

J: TRBJ2-3
V: TRBV4-3
D: .
size: many
CDR3: CASSQSFRLGRSTDTQYF
DNA: TGCGCCAGCAGCCAGAGTTTCCGGTTGGGCCGCAGCACAGATACGCAGTATTTT

J: TRBJ2-7
V: TRBV19
D: .
size: many
CDR3: CASTPRSSAYSVPYEQYF
DNA: TGTGCCAGTACCCCCCGGAGCAGTGCCTACTCAGTACCCTACGAGCAGTACTTC

J: TRBJ2-1
V: TRBV3-1
D: TRBD2
size: many
CDR3: CASSQDLWASGSNEQFF
DNA: TGTGCCAGCAGCCAAGATCTTTGGGCTAGCGGGAGTAATGAGCAGTTCTTC

J: TRBJ2-5
V: TRBV28
D: .
size: many
CDR3: CASSFSSETQYF
DNA: TGTGCCAGCAGCTTTTCCTCTGAGACCCAGTACTTC

J: TRBJ2-5
V: TRBV19
D: .
size: many
CDR3: CASSPGQGRTETQYF
DNA: TGTGCCAGTAGTCCGGGACAAGGGAGGACAGAGACCCAGTACTTC

J: TRBJ1-1
V: TRBV3-1
D: .
size: many
CDR3: CASSHDMGAGATEAFF
DNA: TGTGCCAGCAGCCATGACATGGGGGCGGGGGCGACTGAAGCTTTCTTT

J: TRBJ2-7
V: TRBV5-1
D: TRBD2
size: .
CDR3: CASSSGGLAGGTFYEQYF
DNA: TGCGCCAGCAGCTCGGGAGGACTAGCGGGAGGAACATTCTACGAGCAGTACTTC

J: TRBJ2-3
V: TRBV20-1
D: .
size: few
CDR3: CSASRRVNTDTQYF
DNA: TGCAGTGCTAGTCGTCGAGTCAACACAGATACGCAGTATTTT

J: TRBJ2-1
V: TRBV28
D: TRBD1
size: many
CDR3: CASSPLQGGISYNEQFF
DNA: TGTGCCAGCAGTCCATTACAGGGGGGTATTTCGTACAATGAGCAGTTCTTC

J: TRBJ2-5
V: TRBV14
D: TRBD1
size: few
CDR3: CASSQDHWEAGGSKTQYF
DNA: TGTGCCAGCAGCCAAGATCATTGGGAGGCAGGGGGCTCGAAGACCCAGTACTTC

J: TRBJ2-5
V: TRBV5-6
D: TRBD1
size: many
CDR3: CASSLQGETQYF
DNA: TGTGCCAGCAGCCTACAGGGGGAGACCCAGTACTTC

J: TRBJ1-2
V: TRBV4-3
D: .
size: few
CDR3: CASSQASMNYGYTF
DNA: TGCGCCAGCAGCCAAGCTTCCATGAACTATGGCTACACCTTC

J: TRBJ2-7
V: TRBV10-3
D: TRBD1
size: .
CDR3: CAIRRDRSDEQYF
DNA: TGTGCCATCAGAAGGGACAGATCAGACGAGCAGTACTTC

J: TRBJ1-1
V: TRBV6-5
D: TRBD1
size: few
CDR3: CASSSIPGGRGRNTEAFF
DNA: TGTGCCAGCAGTTCCATTCCAGGGGGCCGGGGTAGGAACACTGAAGCTTTCTTT

J: TRBJ1-6
V: TRBV10-2
D: TRBD1
size: .
CDR3: CASSIQGAAGSPLHF
DNA: TGCGCCAGCAGCATACAGGGGGCCGCCGGGTCACCCCTCCACTTT

J: TRBJ1-2
V: TRBV3-1
D: .
size: many
CDR3: CASSQDTLNYGYTF
DNA: TGTGCCAGCAGCCAAGATACTCTTAACTATGGCTACACCTTC

J: TRBJ2-6
V: TRBV3-1
D: .
size: few
CDR3: CASSQDGSFRANVLTF
DNA: TGTGCCAGCAGCCAAGATGGTTCTTTCCGGGCCAACGTCCTGACTTTC

J: TRBJ2-1
V: TRBV28
D: TRBD1
size: medium-sized
CDR3: CASRTGGLLNEQFF
DNA: TGTGCCAGCAGAACAGGGGGGCTTCTCAATGAGCAGTTCTTC

J: TRBJ2-3
V: TRBV5-4
D: TRBD2
size: many
CDR3: CASSSPGLAGVSKNTQYF
DNA: TGTGCCAGCAGTTCTCCGGGACTAGCGGGAGTTTCTAAGAATACGCAGTATTTT

J: TRBJ2-7
V: TRBV29-1
D: TRBD1
size: medium-sized
CDR3: CSVGSTGGAYEQYF
DNA: TGCAGCGTTGGTTCGACAGGGGGGGCCTACGAGCAGTACTTC

J: TRBJ2-1
V: TRBV20-1
D: TRBD2
size: many
CDR3: CSAAGLAGGLSYNEQFF
DNA: TGCAGTGCAGCGGGACTAGCGGGAGGGCTTTCCTACAATGAGCAGTTCTTC

J: TRBJ1-1
V: TRBV6-5
D: .
size: many
CDR3: CASSGNFAPNTEAFF
DNA: TGTGCCAGCAGTGGAAACTTCGCGCCGAACACTGAAGCTTTCTTT

J: TRBJ1-4
V: TRBV12-3/TRBV12-4
D: .
size: many
CDR3: CASSLGRVDEKLFF
DNA: TGTGCCAGCAGTTTAGGCAGGGTTGACGAAAAACTGTTTTTT

J: TRBJ2-5
V: TRBV7-2
D: .
size: few
CDR3: CASSLRESAQYF
DNA: TGTGCCAGCAGCTTACGCGAGAGTGCCCAGTACTTC

J: TRBJ2-1
V: TRBV7-2
D: TRBD1
size: .
CDR3: CASSLDPWGQGVYNEQFF
DNA: TGTGCCAGCAGCTTAGATCCGTGGGGACAGGGGGTTTACAATGAGCAGTTCTTC

J: TRBJ1-1
V: TRBV27
D: TRBD1
size: .
CDR3: CASRAIQGSFAAFF
DNA: TGTGCCAGCAGGGCCATACAGGGGTCTTTTGCTGCTTTCTTT

J: TRBJ1-1
V: TRBV5-1
D: TRBD1
size: many
CDR3: CASRLTGGRGDTEAFF
DNA: TGCGCCAGCAGACTCACAGGGGGGCGCGGAGACACTGAAGCTTTCTTT

J: TRBJ1-2
V: TRBV6-5
D: .
size: .
CDR3: CASSYLRTTNYGYTF
DNA: TGTGCCAGCAGTTACTTGCGTACAACTAACTATGGCTACACCTTC

J: TRBJ2-1
V: TRBV29-1
D: TRBD2
size: many
CDR3: CSAAGDGYNEQFF
DNA: TGCAGCGCAGCGGGAGACGGGTACAATGAGCAGTTCTTC

J: TRBJ2-1
V: TRBV29-1
D: TRBD2
size: many
CDR3: CSVEPIAGGYNEQFF
DNA: TGCAGCGTCGAGCCAATAGCGGGAGGGTACAATGAGCAGTTCTTC

J: TRBJ2-7
V: TRBV2
D: .
size: .
CDR3: CASNLANYEQYF
DNA: TGTGCCAGCAATCTAGCGAACTACGAGCAGTACTTC